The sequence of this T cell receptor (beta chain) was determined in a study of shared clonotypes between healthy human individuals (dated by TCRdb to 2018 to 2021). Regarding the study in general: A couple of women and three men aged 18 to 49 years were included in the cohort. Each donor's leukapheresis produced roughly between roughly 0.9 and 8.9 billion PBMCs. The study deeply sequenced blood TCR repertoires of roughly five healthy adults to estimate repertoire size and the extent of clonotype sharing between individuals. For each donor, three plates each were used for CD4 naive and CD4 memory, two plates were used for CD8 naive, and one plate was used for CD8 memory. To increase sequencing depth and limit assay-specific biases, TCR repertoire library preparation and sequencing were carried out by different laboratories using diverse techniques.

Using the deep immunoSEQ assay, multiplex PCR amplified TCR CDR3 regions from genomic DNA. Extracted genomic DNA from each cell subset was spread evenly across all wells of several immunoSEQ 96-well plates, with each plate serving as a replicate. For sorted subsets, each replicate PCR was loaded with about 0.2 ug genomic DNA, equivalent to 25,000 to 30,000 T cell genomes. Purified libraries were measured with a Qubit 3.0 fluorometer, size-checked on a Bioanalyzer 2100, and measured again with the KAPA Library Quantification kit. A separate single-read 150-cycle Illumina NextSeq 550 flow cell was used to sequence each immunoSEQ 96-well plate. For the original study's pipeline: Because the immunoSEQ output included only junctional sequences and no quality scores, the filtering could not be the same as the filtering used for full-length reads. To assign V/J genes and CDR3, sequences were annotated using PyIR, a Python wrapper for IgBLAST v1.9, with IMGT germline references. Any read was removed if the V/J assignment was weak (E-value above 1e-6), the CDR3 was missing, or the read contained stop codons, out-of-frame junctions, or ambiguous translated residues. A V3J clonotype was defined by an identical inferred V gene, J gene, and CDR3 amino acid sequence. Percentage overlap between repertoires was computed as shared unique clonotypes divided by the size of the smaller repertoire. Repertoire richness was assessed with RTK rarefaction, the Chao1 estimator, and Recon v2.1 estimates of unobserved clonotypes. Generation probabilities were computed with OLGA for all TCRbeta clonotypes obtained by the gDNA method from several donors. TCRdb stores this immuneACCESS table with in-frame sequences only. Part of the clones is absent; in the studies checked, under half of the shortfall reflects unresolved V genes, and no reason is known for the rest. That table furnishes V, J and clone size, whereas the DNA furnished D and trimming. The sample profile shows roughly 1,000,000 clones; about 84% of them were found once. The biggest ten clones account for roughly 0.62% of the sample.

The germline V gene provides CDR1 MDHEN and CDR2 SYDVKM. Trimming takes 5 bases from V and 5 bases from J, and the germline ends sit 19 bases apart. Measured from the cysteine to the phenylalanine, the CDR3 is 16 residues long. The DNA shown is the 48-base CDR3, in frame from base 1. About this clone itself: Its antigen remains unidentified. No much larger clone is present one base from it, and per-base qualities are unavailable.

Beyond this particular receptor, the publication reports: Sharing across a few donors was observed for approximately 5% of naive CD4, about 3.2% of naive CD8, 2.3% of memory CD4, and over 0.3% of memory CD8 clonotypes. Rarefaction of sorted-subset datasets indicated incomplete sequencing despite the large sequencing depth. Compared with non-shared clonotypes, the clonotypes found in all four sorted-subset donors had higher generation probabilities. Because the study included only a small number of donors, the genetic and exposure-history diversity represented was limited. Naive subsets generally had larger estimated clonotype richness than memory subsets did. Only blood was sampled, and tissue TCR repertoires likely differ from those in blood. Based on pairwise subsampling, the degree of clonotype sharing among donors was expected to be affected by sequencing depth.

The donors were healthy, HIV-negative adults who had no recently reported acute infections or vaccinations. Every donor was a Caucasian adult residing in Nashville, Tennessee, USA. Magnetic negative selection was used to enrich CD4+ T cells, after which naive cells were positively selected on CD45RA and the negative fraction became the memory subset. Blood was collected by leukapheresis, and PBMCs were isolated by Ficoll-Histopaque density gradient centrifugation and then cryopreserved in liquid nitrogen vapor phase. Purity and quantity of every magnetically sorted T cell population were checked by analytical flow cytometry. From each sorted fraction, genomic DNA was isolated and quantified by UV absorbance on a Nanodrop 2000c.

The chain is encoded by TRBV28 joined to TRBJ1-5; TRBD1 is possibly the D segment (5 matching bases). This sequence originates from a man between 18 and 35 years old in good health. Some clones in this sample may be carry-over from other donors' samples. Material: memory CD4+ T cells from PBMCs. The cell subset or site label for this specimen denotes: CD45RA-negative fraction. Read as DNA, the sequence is TGTGCCAGCAGTCAATTTAACCGGGACGGTTATCAGCCCCAGCATTTT. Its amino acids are CASSQFNRDGYQPQHF. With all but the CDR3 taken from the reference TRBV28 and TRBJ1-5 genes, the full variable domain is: DVKVTQSSRYLVKRTGEKVFLECVQDMDHENMFWYRQDPGLGLRLIYFSYDVKMKEKGDIPEGYSVSREKKERFSLILESASTNQTSMYLCASSQFNRDGYQPQHFGDGTRLSIL.